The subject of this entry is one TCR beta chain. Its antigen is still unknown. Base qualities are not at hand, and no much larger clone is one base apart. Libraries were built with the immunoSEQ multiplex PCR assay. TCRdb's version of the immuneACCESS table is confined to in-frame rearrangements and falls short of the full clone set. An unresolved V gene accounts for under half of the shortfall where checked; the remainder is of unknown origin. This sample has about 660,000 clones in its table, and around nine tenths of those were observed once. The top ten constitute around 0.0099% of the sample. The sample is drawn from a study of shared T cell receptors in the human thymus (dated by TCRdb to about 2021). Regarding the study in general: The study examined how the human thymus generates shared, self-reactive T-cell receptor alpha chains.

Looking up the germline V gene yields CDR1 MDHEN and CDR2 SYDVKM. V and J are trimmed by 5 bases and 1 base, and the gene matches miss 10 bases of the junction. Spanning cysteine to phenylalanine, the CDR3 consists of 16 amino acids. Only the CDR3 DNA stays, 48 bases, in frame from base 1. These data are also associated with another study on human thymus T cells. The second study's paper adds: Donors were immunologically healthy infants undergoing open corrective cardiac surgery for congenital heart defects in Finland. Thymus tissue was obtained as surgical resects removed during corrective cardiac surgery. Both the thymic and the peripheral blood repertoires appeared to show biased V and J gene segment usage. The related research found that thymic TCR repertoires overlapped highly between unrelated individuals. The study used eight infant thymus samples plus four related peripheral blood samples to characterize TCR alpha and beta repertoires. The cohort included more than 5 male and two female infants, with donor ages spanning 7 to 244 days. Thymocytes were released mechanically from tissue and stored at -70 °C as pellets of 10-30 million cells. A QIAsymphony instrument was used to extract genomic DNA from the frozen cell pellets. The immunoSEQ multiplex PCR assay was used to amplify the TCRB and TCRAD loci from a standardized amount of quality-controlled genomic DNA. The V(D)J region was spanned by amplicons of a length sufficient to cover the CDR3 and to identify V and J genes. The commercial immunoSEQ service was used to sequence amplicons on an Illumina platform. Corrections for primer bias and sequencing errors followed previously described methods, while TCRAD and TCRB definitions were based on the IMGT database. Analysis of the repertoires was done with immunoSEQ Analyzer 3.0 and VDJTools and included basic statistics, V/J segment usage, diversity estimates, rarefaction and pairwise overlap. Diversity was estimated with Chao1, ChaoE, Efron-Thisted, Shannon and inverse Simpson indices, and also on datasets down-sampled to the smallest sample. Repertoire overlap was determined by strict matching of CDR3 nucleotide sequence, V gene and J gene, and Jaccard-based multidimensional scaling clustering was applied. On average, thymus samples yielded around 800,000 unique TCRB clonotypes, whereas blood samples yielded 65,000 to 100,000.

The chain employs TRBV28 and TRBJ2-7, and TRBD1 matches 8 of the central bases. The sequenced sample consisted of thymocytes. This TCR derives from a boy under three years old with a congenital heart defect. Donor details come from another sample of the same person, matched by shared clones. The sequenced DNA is TGTGCCAGCAGTGCCCTCAGGGGGCCCTGGTCCTACGAGCAGTACTTC. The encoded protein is CASSALRGPWSYEQYF.